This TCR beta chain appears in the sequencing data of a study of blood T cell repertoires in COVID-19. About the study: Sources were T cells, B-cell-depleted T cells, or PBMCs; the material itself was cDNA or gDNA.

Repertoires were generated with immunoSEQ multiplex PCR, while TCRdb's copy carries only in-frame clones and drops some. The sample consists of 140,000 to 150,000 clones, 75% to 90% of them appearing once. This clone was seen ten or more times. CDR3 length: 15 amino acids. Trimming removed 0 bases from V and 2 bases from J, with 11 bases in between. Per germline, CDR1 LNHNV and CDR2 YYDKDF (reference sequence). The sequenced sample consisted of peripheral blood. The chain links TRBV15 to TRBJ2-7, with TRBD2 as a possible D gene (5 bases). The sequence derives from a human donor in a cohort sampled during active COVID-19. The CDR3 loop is CATSRDYPSTYEQYV. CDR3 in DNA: TGTGCCACCAGCAGAGATTATCCTAGCACCTACGAGCAGTACGTC.